This is a list of T cell receptor beta chains from one sample in a study of T cell repertoires in cytomegalovirus infection. TCRdb re-analysed the reads in MiXCR, keeping a single row per CDR3 protein. The sample lists just over 450,000 distinct CDR3 sequences, about two fifths occurring once. Their cognate antigens are unknown. The specimen comprised cultured PBMCs, sampled from culture after CMV antigen stimulation. The receptors originated from a human donor in good health (CMV status not recorded). Some clones in this sample may be carry-over from other donors' samples. Both conserved end residues are part of each CDR3. Each record gives: J gene, D gene, clone size, V gene, CDR3 DNA, CDR3 protein. The D gene is left open where the match is weak. Expanded clones are given a class, and other clones once, few, many or no size at all.

j_gene: TRBJ2-4; d_gene: .; abundance: few; v_gene: TRBV12-3/TRBV12-4; CDR3nt: TGTGCCAGCAGTTTGATCTCCGGCGGATTAGCCAAAAACATTCAGTACTTC; CDR3aa: CASSLISGGLAKNIQYF
j_gene: TRBJ1-2; d_gene: .; abundance: .; v_gene: TRBV7-3; CDR3nt: TGTGCCAGCAGCTTCTGGGCCCGGAATGGCTACACCTTC; CDR3aa: CASSFWARNGYTF
j_gene: TRBJ2-2; d_gene: .; abundance: few; v_gene: TRBV7-2; CDR3nt: TGTGCCAGCAGCCGTAGTTGGACCGGGGAGCTGTTTTTT; CDR3aa: CASSRSWTGELFF
j_gene: TRBJ2-1; d_gene: TRBD2; abundance: once; v_gene: TRBV5-6; CDR3nt: TGTGCCAGCAGCTTGCCCCTAGCGGGGGACAATGAGCAGTTCTTC; CDR3aa: CASSLPLAGDNEQFF
j_gene: TRBJ2-2; d_gene: .; abundance: .; v_gene: TRBV6-2/TRBV6-3; CDR3nt: TGTGCCAGCGGGACCTCGAACACCGGGGAGCTGTTTTTT; CDR3aa: CASGTSNTGELFF
j_gene: TRBJ1-1; d_gene: .; abundance: .; v_gene: TRBV7-9; CDR3nt: TGTGCCAGCAGCTTCCGGGGGGAAATGGCTTTCTTT; CDR3aa: CASSFRGEMAFF
j_gene: TRBJ2-2; d_gene: .; abundance: .; v_gene: TRBV7-9; CDR3nt: TGTGCCAGCAGCTTTCTTCGGCGGACCGGGGAGCTGTTTTTT; CDR3aa: CASSFLRRTGELFF
j_gene: TRBJ1-2; d_gene: TRBD1; abundance: .; v_gene: TRBV12-3/TRBV12-4; CDR3nt: TGTGCCAGCAGGACCGGACAGGGTTCCAACTATGGCTACACCTTC; CDR3aa: CASRTGQGSNYGYTF
j_gene: TRBJ2-3; d_gene: .; abundance: .; v_gene: TRBV12-3/TRBV12-4; CDR3nt: TGTGCCAGCACCGGAGACACAGATACGCAGTATTTT; CDR3aa: CASTGDTDTQYF
j_gene: TRBJ2-1; d_gene: TRBD2; abundance: many; v_gene: TRBV7-2; CDR3nt: TGTGCCAGCAGCCCAAGGACTAGCGGGGGGGCCGTATCCTACAATGAGCAGTTCTTC; CDR3aa: CASSPRTSGGAVSYNEQFF
j_gene: TRBJ1-5; d_gene: TRBD1; abundance: once; v_gene: TRBV7-8; CDR3nt: TGTGCCAGCAGCTTAGATCGGGACAGGGAGTATCAGCCCCAGCATTTT; CDR3aa: CASSLDRDREYQPQHF
j_gene: TRBJ2-5; d_gene: .; abundance: .; v_gene: TRBV7-9; CDR3nt: TGTGCCAGCAGCTTCTGGGACAACGAAGAGACCCAGTACTTC; CDR3aa: CASSFWDNEETQYF
j_gene: TRBJ1-6; d_gene: .; abundance: many; v_gene: TRBV28; CDR3nt: TGTGCCAGCAGTTTAGGGAGAACACCCCTCCACTTT; CDR3aa: CASSLGRTPLHF
j_gene: TRBJ1-1; d_gene: .; abundance: .; v_gene: TRBV19; CDR3nt: TGTGCCAGTAAATGGGTCGGGGGGCCTGAAGCTTTCTTT; CDR3aa: CASKWVGGPEAFF
j_gene: TRBJ2-7; d_gene: TRBD1; abundance: .; v_gene: TRBV20-1; CDR3nt: TGCAGTGCTAGGGACAGGGTACACGAGCAGTACTTC; CDR3aa: CSARDRVHEQYF
j_gene: TRBJ1-1; d_gene: .; abundance: .; v_gene: TRBV12-3/TRBV12-4; CDR3nt: TGTGCCAGCAGTTTTGGGACACCCAACACTGAAGCTTTCTTT; CDR3aa: CASSFGTPNTEAFF
j_gene: TRBJ2-3; d_gene: TRBD2; abundance: few; v_gene: TRBV7-3; CDR3nt: TGTGCCAGCAGCTTATGGGGACTACTTAGCACAGATACGCAGTATTTT; CDR3aa: CASSLWGLLSTDTQYF
j_gene: TRBJ2-7; d_gene: .; abundance: .; v_gene: TRBV20-1; CDR3nt: TGCAGTGCTGTCCCGGGACAAGGGCCCCTCAAGCAGTACTTC; CDR3aa: CSAVPGQGPLKQYF
j_gene: TRBJ2-1; d_gene: TRBD2; abundance: few; v_gene: TRBV20-1; CDR3nt: TGCAGTGGGTCACGGGCGGGAGGGCCCTATAATGAGCAGTTCTTC; CDR3aa: CSGSRAGGPYNEQFF
j_gene: TRBJ2-1; d_gene: .; abundance: .; v_gene: TRBV7-6; CDR3nt: TGTGCCAGCACCCCCGCCCGCCGGGGGAATGAGCAGTTCTTC; CDR3aa: CASTPARRGNEQFF
j_gene: TRBJ2-3; d_gene: .; abundance: .; v_gene: TRBV7-8; CDR3nt: TGTGCCAGCAGCCATCGGAGGGGACGCACAGATACGCAGTATTTT; CDR3aa: CASSHRRGRTDTQYF
j_gene: TRBJ1-5; d_gene: .; abundance: .; v_gene: TRBV27; CDR3nt: TGTGCCAGCAGTTTATGGGCAGGGCCTAGCAATCAGCCCCAGCATTTT; CDR3aa: CASSLWAGPSNQPQHF
j_gene: TRBJ1-1; d_gene: .; abundance: many; v_gene: TRBV7-2; CDR3nt: TGTGCCAGCAGCACTCAGGTGAACACTGAAGCTTTCTTT; CDR3aa: CASSTQVNTEAFF
j_gene: TRBJ2-1; d_gene: .; abundance: .; v_gene: TRBV15; CDR3nt: TGTGCCACCCTCCGGACAGACTACAATGAGCAGTTCTTC; CDR3aa: CATLRTDYNEQFF
j_gene: TRBJ2-3; d_gene: .; abundance: .; v_gene: TRBV7-2; CDR3nt: TGTGCCAACAGCTTAGTCGCAGATACGCAGTATTTT; CDR3aa: CANSLVADTQYF
j_gene: TRBJ2-7; d_gene: .; abundance: few; v_gene: TRBV4-1; CDR3nt: TGCGCCAGCAGCCAAGAGTTTTCCTACGAGCAGTACTTC; CDR3aa: CASSQEFSYEQYF
j_gene: TRBJ2-7; d_gene: .; abundance: .; v_gene: TRBV7-9; CDR3nt: TGTGCCAGCAGCTTAGCGGGGGGTGACGAGCAGTACTTC; CDR3aa: CASSLAGGDEQYF
j_gene: TRBJ2-7; d_gene: .; abundance: few; v_gene: TRBV4-3; CDR3nt: TGCGCCAGCAGCCATTCAGGGACGGGGGCCTACGAGCAGTACTTC; CDR3aa: CASSHSGTGAYEQYF
j_gene: TRBJ2-2; d_gene: TRBD1; abundance: many; v_gene: TRBV7-2; CDR3nt: TGTGCCAGCAGCCCCTCCCTCCCGGCGACAGGGGGGGCCGGGGAGCTGTTTTTT; CDR3aa: CASSPSLPATGGAGELFF